The next 27 T cell receptor beta chains were all read from a single sample in a study of cytomegalovirus exposure and HLA in healthy donors. The PCR used 60 Vbeta and 13 Jbeta primers. Profiling relied on immunoSEQ multiplex PCR, and the TCRdb table lists in-frame clones only, not all of them. This sample has about 200,000 clones, with roughly three quarters found just once. The sequenced material came from PBMCs. Receptor source: a man aged 50 to 59 in good health and CMV-seronegative.

The chain joins TRBV4-2 to TRBJ2-1; 10 bases align to TRBD2. CDR1 is LGHNA, CDR2 YNFKEQ, per germline. Unmatched junction bases numbered 9, after V lost 1 base and J lost 0 bases. CDR3 length equals 19 residues. The CDR3 reads CASSQALGLALSSYNEQFF. CDR3 nucleotides: TGTGCCAGCAGCCAAGCCTTGGGACTAGCGTTAAGCTCCTACAATGAGCAGTTCTTC.

The chain combines TRBV23-1 with TRBJ2-7; the match to TRBD2 covers 10 bases. TRBV23-1 is treated as an ORF (open reading frame) with a function not yet certain. This CDR3 is 21 amino acids long. J gave up 3 bases and V 6 bases, and 26 bases lay outside the gene matches. The CDR3 DNA is TGCGCCAGCAGGAGGCAATCAACGGGACAGGTCCCTAGCGGGAGTAACTACGAGCAGTACTTC. It translates to CASRRQSTGQVPSGSNYEQYF.

This sequence joins TRBV6-5 and TRBJ1-4, with 7 bases that match TRBD1. CDR3 size: 14 residues. Germline V CDR1 and CDR2: MNHEY, SVGAGI. With 10 bases clipped from V and 2 bases from J, the junction kept 7 bases outside the gene matches. The CDR3 loop is CATTTGATNEKLFF. The CDR3 region has the DNA TGTGCCACCACCACAGGGGCCACTAATGAAAAACTGTTTTTT.

The J gene is TRBJ1-2, the V gene TRBV19; TRBD1 matches at 7 bases. The ends lost 8 bases at V and 2 bases at J; junction bases unmatched: 11. The CDR3 is 15 amino acids. Germline values: CDR1 LNHDA, CDR2 SQIVND (reference sequence). The CDR3 DNA reads as TGTGCCAGTTTTGAAAGGAAGACAGGGAACTATGGCTACACCTTC. Its protein product is CASFERKTGNYGYTF.

The chain employs TRBV10-3 and TRBJ1-5, with TRBD1 as a possible D gene (6 bases). This CDR3 is 15 amino acids long. V was pared by 2 bases and J by 4 bases, with 12 bases between. Germline CDR1 reads ENHRY; CDR2 reads SYGVKD. The CDR3, as DNA: TGTGCCATCAGTGAGACTGACAGGCCTAATCAGCCCCAGCATTTT. Amino acid sequence: CAISETDRPNQPQHF.

A note on this clone: The same CDR3 arises from other DNA sequences in this sample as well. The chain is built from TRBV19 and TRBJ2-7, with TRBD1 matching over 8 bases. Trimming at V came to 2 bases and at J to 0 bases, leaving 0 bases not matched to a gene. Germline lookup yields CDR1 LNHDA and CDR2 SQIVND (reference sequence). There are 14 residues in the CDR3. The CDR3 loop reads CASSITGGSYEQYF. The CDR3 DNA sequence: TGTGCCAGTAGTATAACAGGGGGCTCCTACGAGCAGTACTTC.

This clone was observed once. The chain is built from TRBV6-1 and TRBJ2-1; TRBD2 agrees at 8 bases. The CDR3 sequence is 15 residues long. The germline V gene encodes CDR1 MNHNS and CDR2 SASEGT. V was pared by 1 base and J by 10 bases, with 9 bases of the junction left unmatched. The CDR3 nucleotides read TGTGCCAGCAGTGAAGGGTGGGCTAGCGGGTTCGAGCAGTTCTTC. Amino acids: CASSEGWASGFEQFF.

V usage is TRBV7-3 and J usage is TRBJ2-2, with TRBD1 matching 7 bases. The CDR3 sequence is 13 residues long. V was pared by 6 bases and J by 3 bases, with 1 base of the junction left unmatched. Looked up from germline, CDR1 is SGHTA and CDR2 is FQGTGA. CDR3: CASRGQHTGELFF. For the CDR3, the DNA is TGTGCCAGCAGGGGACAGCACACCGGGGAGCTGTTTTTT.

V usage is TRBV4-2 and J usage is TRBJ2-2; 7 positions match TRBD1. This CDR3 contains 18 residues. After removal of 0 bases from V and 6 bases from J, the junction contained 13 bases not matched to a gene. The germline V gene encodes CDR1 LGHNA and CDR2 YNFKEQ. As DNA, the CDR3 is TGTGCCAGCAGCCAAGATCGACAGGGCCCCCCGCGGGCCGGGGAGCTGTTTTTT. Protein product: CASSQDRQGPPRAGELFF.

This chain links TRBV30 with TRBJ1-2; D perhaps matches TRBD1 (6 bases). CDR1 and CDR2 from the germline V gene are GTSNPN and SVGIG (reference sequence). V was clipped by 0 bases and J by 1 base, with 12 bases between them. This CDR3 is 15 amino acids long. The CDR3 region is CAWSVQGILNYGYTF. The CDR3 nucleotides are TGTGCCTGGAGTGTACAGGGCATCCTTAACTATGGCTACACCTTC.

The V call is TRBV11-2, the J call TRBJ2-7, with 7 positions matching TRBD2. CDR3 length: 16 residues. The trim removed 3 bases at V and 0 bases at J, leaving 8 bases unmatched. Germline V gene sequence: CDR1 SGHAT, CDR2 FQNNGV. The CDR3 DNA reads TGTGCCAGCAGCTTCCCCCTGGGGGGGAGCTCCTACGAGCAGTACTTC. Its translation: CASSFPLGGSSYEQYF.

CDR3 in amino acids: CASSKAIAAGANVLTF. CDR3 sequence (DNA): TGTGCCAGCAGCAAAGCGATAGCAGCTGGGGCCAACGTCCTGACTTTC. The gene calls are TRBV21-1 and TRBJ2-6; the D call of TRBD2 is as the table states it, not checked on the DNA. TRBV21-1 counts as a pseudogene. The length of the CDR3 is 16 residues.

This chain uses TRBV7-3 with TRBJ2-3; 13 bases agree with TRBD2. V trimming: 4 bases; J trimming: 6 bases; junction bases outside the gene matches: 4. CDR1 SGHTA and CDR2 FQGTGA come from the germline V gene. This CDR3 spans 15 amino acids. The CDR3 is CASSSATSGRDTQYF. CDR3 in DNA: TGTGCCAGCAGCTCGGCGACTAGCGGGAGGGATACGCAGTATTTT.

V usage is TRBV4-2 and J usage is TRBJ1-6; weak D call: TRBD1 (5 bases). The V gene lost 1 base and the J gene lost 4 bases, with 14 bases spanning the gap. Germline assignment: CDR1 LGHNA and CDR2 YNFKEQ. The CDR3 has 17 amino acids. The CDR3 protein is CASSQGTTTGYNSPLHF. The CDR3 DNA sequence: TGTGCCAGCAGCCAAGGGACGACAACAGGTTATAATTCACCCCTCCACTTT.

There are a few counts of this clone. The chain uses TRBV28 and TRBJ2-1; tentative D call: TRBD2 (5 bases). The CDR3 length is 13 residues. Germline V gene data show CDR1 as MDHEN and CDR2 as SYDVKM. The ends were cut back, 3 bases at V and 8 bases at J, with 11 bases in the middle. Here the CDR3 reads CASSLGRGHEQFF. CDR3 nucleotide sequence: TGTGCCAGCAGTTTGGGGAGAGGGCATGAGCAGTTCTTC.

V usage is TRBV29-1 and J usage is TRBJ2-5; D is unclear. The CDR3 has 12 residues. In germline, CDR1 is SQVTM, CDR2 ANQGSEA. The CDR3 protein is CTPILLQETQYF. Here the CDR3 DNA reads TGCACCCCTATACTTTTACAAGAGACCCAGTACTTC. The full variable domain, with the rest looked up from reference TRBV29-1 and TRBJ2-5, is SAVISQKPSRDICQRGTSLTIQCQVDSQVTMMFWYRQQPGQSLTLIATANQGSEATYESGFVIDKFPISRPNLTFSTLTVSNMSPEDSSIYLCTPILLQETQYFGPGTRLLVL.

The rearrangement links TRBV28 to TRBJ2-7; 8 nucleotides line up with TRBD1. The CDR3 loop spans 13 amino acids. The V segment lost 4 bases and the J segment 11 bases; nucleotides outside the gene matches: 10. Germline CDR1 reads MDHEN; CDR2 reads SYDVKM. The CDR3 nucleotides are TGTGCCAGCAGTTCCTCGGACAGGGCCTCTGAGTACTTC. Translating it yields CASSSSDRASEYF.

This rearrangement joins TRBV7-2 to TRBJ2-7; D may be TRBD2 (6 bases). The V end lost 5 bases, the J end lost 4 bases, and 21 bases lay between the germline ends. Germline V gene lookup returns CDR1 SGHTA and CDR2 FQGNSA. The CDR3 spans 16 residues. The CDR3 coding sequence is TGTGCCAGCAGCACCTCCGACTCGGGGGTAGGGTACGAGCAGTACTTC. Protein: CASSTSDSGVGYEQYF.

As regards this clone: At the DNA level, this CDR3 is encoded by other sequences in the same sample as well. The chain joins TRBV9 to TRBJ1-4; D not resolved. This CDR3 has 14 residues. The V and J ends lost 2 bases and 4 bases respectively, with 9 bases between them. Germline-derived CDR1 and CDR2 are SGDLS and YYNGEE. This CDR3 reads CASSVGQDNEKLFF. The CDR3 bases are TGTGCCAGCAGCGTGGGCCAGGATAATGAAAAACTGTTTTTT.

The chain employs TRBV5-1 and TRBJ2-5; TRBD1 might be the D (9 bases). Trimming cost V 4 bases and J 4 bases, with 17 bases left between them. The length of the CDR3 is 15 residues. From germline, CDR1 is SGHRS and CDR2 YFSETQ. The CDR3 region is CASSRGGQGGETQYF. The CDR3 bases are TGCGCCAGCAGCCGGGGGGGACAGGGCGGAGAGACCCAGTACTTC.

The CDR3 loop is CASSEAEEGGTEAFF. CDR3 nucleotides: TGTGCCAGCAGTGAAGCTGAGGAAGGGGGCACTGAAGCTTTCTTT. This chain joins TRBV6-1 and TRBJ1-1; D may be TRBD1 (6 bases). Germline V gene sequence: CDR1 MNHNS, CDR2 SASEGT. The CDR3 is 15 amino acids. Between the trimmed V and J ends, which lost 0 bases and 4 bases, there was a span of 12 bases.

The genes are TRBV19 and TRBJ2-7; 8 bases line up with TRBD1. Germline V gene lookup returns CDR1 LNHDA and CDR2 SQIVND (reference sequence). This CDR3 region has 16 residues. V was pared by 5 bases and J by 5 bases, with 14 bases of the junction left unmatched. CDR3 region: CASSREAGGSLNEQYF. In nucleotides, the CDR3 is TGTGCCAGTAGTCGTGAAGCAGGGGGCTCTCTAAACGAGCAGTACTTC.

The J gene is TRBJ1-5, the V gene TRBV19; TRBD1 aligns across 11 bases. This CDR3 region has 15 residues. Germline CDR1 is LNHDA and CDR2 is SQIVND (reference sequence). The V segment lost 5 bases and the J segment 7 bases; nucleotides outside the gene matches: 7. CDR3 sequence (DNA): TGTGCCAGTAGTCTGTGGACAGGGGGCGGACAGCCCCAGCATTTT. Its protein is CASSLWTGGGQPQHF.

This chain joins TRBV6-6 and TRBJ1-5; the match to TRBD1 covers 7 bases. Trimming cost V 4 bases and J 0 bases; bases outside gene matches: 6. Germline V lookup: CDR1 MNHNY, CDR2 SVGAGI (reference sequence). The length of the CDR3 is 16 residues. Written as DNA, the CDR3 is TGTGCCAGCAGTTTGAACAGGGGAGGTAGCAATCAGCCCCAGCATTTT. Its protein is CASSLNRGGSNQPQHF.

The CDR3 DNA sequence: TGCGCCAGCAGCTTGGCCTTGGACAGGGGTTTAGATACGCAGTATTTT. Translating gives CASSLALDRGLDTQYF. The rearrangement links TRBV5-1 to TRBJ2-3, with 9 bases fitting TRBD1. The CDR3 runs to 16 residues. Germline V CDR1 and CDR2: SGHRS, YFSETQ. After removal of 0 bases from V and 5 bases from J, the junction contained 7 bases not matched to a gene.

The rearrangement links TRBV6-6 to TRBJ1-1, with 10 bases lining up with TRBD1. Trimming at V came to 4 bases and at J to 0 bases, leaving 5 bases not matched to a gene. Germline values: CDR1 MNHNY, CDR2 SVGAGI (reference sequence). This CDR3 region has 16 residues. This CDR3 is CASSFPTGGMNTEAFF. CDR3 nucleotides: TGTGCCAGCAGTTTCCCGACAGGGGGCATGAACACTGAAGCTTTCTTT.

The chain combines TRBV20-1 with TRBJ2-5; D gene uncertain. V lost 3 bases and J 3 bases, leaving 5 bases between the germline ends. Germline V gene lookup returns CDR1 DFQATT and CDR2 SNEGSKA (reference sequence). CDR3 length: 11 residues. CDR3 sequence reads: CSASDKETQYF. DNA for the CDR3: TGCAGTGCTAGTGACAAAGAGACCCAGTACTTC.